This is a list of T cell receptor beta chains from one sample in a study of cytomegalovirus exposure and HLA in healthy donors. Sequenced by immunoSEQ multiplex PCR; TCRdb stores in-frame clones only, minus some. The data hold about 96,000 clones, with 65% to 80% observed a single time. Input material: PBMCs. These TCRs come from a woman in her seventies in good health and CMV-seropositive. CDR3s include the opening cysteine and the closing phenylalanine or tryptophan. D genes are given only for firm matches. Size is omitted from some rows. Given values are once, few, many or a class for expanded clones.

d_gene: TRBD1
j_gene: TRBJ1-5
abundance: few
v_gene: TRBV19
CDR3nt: TGTGCCAGTAGTATAGAAGGGGGCGGCTTTTTCTCGGACAATCAGCCCCAGCATTTT
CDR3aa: CASSIEGGGFFSDNQPQHF

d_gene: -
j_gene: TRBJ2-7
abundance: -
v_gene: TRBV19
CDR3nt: TGCGCCAGAGGGGCCTCATTCCCCTACGAGCAGTACTTC
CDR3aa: CARGASFPYEQYF

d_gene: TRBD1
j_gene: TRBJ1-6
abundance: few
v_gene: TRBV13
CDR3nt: TGTGCCAGCAGCTCTGGACAGGGAAGCAGGGGTTCACCCCTCCACTTT
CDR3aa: CASSSGQGSRGSPLHF

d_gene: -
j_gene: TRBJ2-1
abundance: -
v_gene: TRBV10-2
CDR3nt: TGCGCCAGCAGTGAGCAGGGGAATGAGCAGTTCTTC
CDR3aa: CASSEQGNEQFF

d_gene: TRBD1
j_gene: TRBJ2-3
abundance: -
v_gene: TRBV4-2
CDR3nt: TGTGCCAGCAGCCAACGACAGGGGTCTAGCACAGATACGCAGTATTTT
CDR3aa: CASSQRQGSSTDTQYF

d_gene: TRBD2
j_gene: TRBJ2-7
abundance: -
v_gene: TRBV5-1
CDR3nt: TGCGCCAGCAGCTGGGCGGGAGGGCCTAACTACGAGCAGTACTTC
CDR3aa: CASSWAGGPNYEQYF

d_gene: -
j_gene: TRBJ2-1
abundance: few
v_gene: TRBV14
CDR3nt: TGTGCCAGCAGCCTCGGGCCAGGGGTGGTCCTTGAGCAGTTCTTC
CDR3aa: CASSLGPGVVLEQFF

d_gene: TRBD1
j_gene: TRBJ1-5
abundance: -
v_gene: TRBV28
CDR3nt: TGTGCCAGCAGTCAGACAGGGGTGAGCAATCAGCCCCAGCATTTT
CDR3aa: CASSQTGVSNQPQHF

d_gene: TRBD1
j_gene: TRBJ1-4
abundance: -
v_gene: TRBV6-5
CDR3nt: TGTGCCAGCAAGGGACAGGGGGCCAGAAAACTGTTTTTT
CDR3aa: CASKGQGARKLFF

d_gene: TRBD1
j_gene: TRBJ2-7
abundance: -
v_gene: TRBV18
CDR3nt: TGTGCCAGCTCAGGCGCAGGGGGCTCGTACGAGCAGTACTTC
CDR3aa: CASSGAGGSYEQYF

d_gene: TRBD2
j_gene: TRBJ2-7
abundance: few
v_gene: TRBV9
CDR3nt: TGTGCCAGCAGCGTAGGAGGGAGCGGGAGCTCCTACGAGCAGTACTTC
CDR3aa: CASSVGGSGSSYEQYF

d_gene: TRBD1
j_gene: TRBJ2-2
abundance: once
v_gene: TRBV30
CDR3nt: TGTGCCTGGAGGATCCCTGGACAGGGGGCGGTCGGGGAGCTGTTTTTT
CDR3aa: CAWRIPGQGAVGELFF

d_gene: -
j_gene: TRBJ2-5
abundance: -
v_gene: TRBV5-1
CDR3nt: TGCGCCAGCAGCAGGGTCGGGGAAGCAGACCAGTACTTC
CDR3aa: CASSRVGEADQYF

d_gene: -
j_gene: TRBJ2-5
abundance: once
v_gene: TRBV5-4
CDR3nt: TGTGCCAGCACCCCCACACGGGGAGAGACCCAGTACTTC
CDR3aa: CASTPTRGETQYF

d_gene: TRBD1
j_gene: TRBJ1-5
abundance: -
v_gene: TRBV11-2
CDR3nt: TGTGCCAGCAGCCAAGGGACAGGACGGAATCAGCCCCAGCATTTT
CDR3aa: CASSQGTGRNQPQHF

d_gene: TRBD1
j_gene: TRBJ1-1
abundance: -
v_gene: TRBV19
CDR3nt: TGTGCCAGTACCTTAGGGGCAGGGGGCGGGGGACTGAACACTGAAGCTTTCTTT
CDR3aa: CASTLGAGGGGLNTEAFF

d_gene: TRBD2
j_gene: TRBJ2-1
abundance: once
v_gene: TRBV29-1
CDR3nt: TGCAGCGTTGAGGTAGCGGGGAGCCTGGGTGAGCAGTTCTTC
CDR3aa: CSVEVAGSLGEQFF

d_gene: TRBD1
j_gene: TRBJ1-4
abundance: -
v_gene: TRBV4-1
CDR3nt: TGCGCCAGCAGCCCTATCCAGGGACAGGGAGGGACCCTTGCAACTAATGAAAAACTGTTTTTT
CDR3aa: CASSPIQGQGGTLATNEKLFF

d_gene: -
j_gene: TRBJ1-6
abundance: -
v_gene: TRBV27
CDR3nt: TGTGCCAGCAGTTTAACTCCGCAGGGCTATAATTCACCCCTCCACTTT
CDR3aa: CASSLTPQGYNSPLHF

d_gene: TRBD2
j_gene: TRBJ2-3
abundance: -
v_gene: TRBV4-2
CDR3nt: TGTGCCAGCAGCCAAGGCGGGAGGGGCACAGATACGCAGTATTTT
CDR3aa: CASSQGGRGTDTQYF

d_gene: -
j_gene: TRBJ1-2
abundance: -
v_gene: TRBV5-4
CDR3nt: TGTGCCAGCAGTCCCCCAGGGACAAGTAACTATGGCTACACCTTC
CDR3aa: CASSPPGTSNYGYTF

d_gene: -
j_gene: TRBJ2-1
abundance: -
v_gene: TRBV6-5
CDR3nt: TGTGCCAGCAGTTCTCTAGGTACGGGTGAGCAGTTCTTC
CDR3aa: CASSSLGTGEQFF

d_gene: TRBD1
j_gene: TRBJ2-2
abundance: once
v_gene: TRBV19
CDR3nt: TGTGCCAGTAGTGCCGGACAGGCCATAGGGGAGCTGTTTTTT
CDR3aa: CASSAGQAIGELFF

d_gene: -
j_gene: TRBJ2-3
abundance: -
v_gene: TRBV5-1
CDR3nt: TGCGCCAGCAGAGTCGGCGGGAGCACAGATACGCAGTATTTT
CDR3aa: CASRVGGSTDTQYF

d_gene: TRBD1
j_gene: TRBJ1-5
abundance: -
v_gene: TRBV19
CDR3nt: TGTGCCAGTAGTATCGCCCGACAGGGGGCGGGTCAGCCCCAGCATTTT
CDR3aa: CASSIARQGAGQPQHF

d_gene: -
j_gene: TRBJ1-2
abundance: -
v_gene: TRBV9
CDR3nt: TGTGCCAGCAGCGTAGCGGAATCTAGCGGGTATGGCTACACCTTC
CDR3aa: CASSVAESSGYGYTF

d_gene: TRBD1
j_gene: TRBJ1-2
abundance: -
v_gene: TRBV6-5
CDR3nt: TGTGCCAGCAGTCGGGGGCTCAGGGGGCGCGGCTACACCTTC
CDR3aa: CASSRGLRGRGYTF

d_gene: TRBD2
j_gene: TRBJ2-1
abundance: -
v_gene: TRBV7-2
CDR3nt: TGTGCCAGCAGCTTGCAGGGCAGCGGGGGACATGAGCAGTTCTTC
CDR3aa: CASSLQGSGGHEQFF

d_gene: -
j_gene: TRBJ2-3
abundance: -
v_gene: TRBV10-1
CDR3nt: TGCGCCAGCAGTGCGGGGGGACAAGGAGTGTATACGCAGTATTTT
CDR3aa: CASSAGGQGVYTQYF

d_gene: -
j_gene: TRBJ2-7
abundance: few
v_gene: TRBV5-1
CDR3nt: TGCGCCAGCAGCTTGACACTGGGGACATCCTACGAGCAGTACTTC
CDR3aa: CASSLTLGTSYEQYF